Presented here are 4 T cell receptor beta chains from one specimen sequenced in a study of PD-L1 blockade in urothelial cancer. Measured with immunoSEQ multiplex PCR; TCRdb has only the in-frame clones, and not every one. The table includes 50,000 to 60,000 clones, 86% detected once. Sample: PBMCs, taken around atezolizumab (anti-PD-L1) treatment. These receptors were taken from a man between 45 and 60 years old with urothelial cancer.

J is TRBJ2-2 and V is TRBV9; D perhaps matches TRBD1 (7 bases). Germline CDR1 reads SGDLS; CDR2 reads YYNGEE. Trimming pared 4 bases from V and 6 bases from J, leaving 16 bases between. The CDR3 totals 15 residues. CDR3 DNA sequence: TGTGCCAGCAGCCCGCGACAGGGAGGAGCCGGGGAGCTGTTTTTT. This codes for CASSPRQGGAGELFF.

This chain connects TRBV27 to TRBJ2-5; D possibly corresponds to TRBD1 (7 bases). This CDR3 has 15 amino acids. The V gene's germline CDR1 is MNHEY and CDR2 SMNVEV (reference sequence). Trimming left V 2 bases short and J 4 bases short, with 14 bases between. CDR3 amino acids: CASSLSWQGGETQYF. The DNA of the CDR3 is TGTGCCAGCAGTTTAAGCTGGCAGGGGGGAGAGACCCAGTACTTC.

The genes are TRBV5-1 and TRBJ2-1, with TRBD2 matching over 12 bases. Germline V CDR1 and CDR2: SGHRS, YFSETQ. The CDR3 contains 16 residues. Trimming took 0 bases from V and 10 from J; bases not matched to a gene: 8. Here the CDR3 reads CASSLGLAGVLGEQFF. The CDR3 bases are TGCGCCAGCAGCTTGGGACTAGCGGGAGTTTTAGGAGAGCAGTTCTTC.

This CDR3 is CASSLVAGLAGGGDEQFF. The CDR3 bases are TGTGCCAGCAGCTTAGTCGCCGGACTAGCGGGAGGGGGCGATGAGCAGTTCTTC. The V call is TRBV11-3, the J call TRBJ2-1, with TRBD2 matching 15 bases. The junction had 9 bases not matched to a gene; V was cut back by 1 base and J by 8 bases. CDR1 SGHNT and CDR2 YENEEA come from the germline V gene. This CDR3 has 18 residues.